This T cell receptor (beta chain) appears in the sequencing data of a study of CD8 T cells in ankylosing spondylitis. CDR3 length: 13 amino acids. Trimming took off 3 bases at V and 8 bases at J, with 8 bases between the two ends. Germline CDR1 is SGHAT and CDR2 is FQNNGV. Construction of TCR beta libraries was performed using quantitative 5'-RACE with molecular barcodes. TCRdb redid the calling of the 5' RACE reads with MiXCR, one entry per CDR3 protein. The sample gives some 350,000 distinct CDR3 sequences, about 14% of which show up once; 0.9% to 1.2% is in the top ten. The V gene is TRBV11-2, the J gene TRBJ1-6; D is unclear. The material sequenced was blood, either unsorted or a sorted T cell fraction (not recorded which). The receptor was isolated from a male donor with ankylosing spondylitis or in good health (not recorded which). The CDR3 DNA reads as TGTGCCAGCAGCTTCCGGGGTGATTCACCCCTCCACTTT. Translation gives CASSFRGDSPLHF.